Following are 21 T cell receptor beta chains from one sample sequenced in a study of beta chain features in type 1 diabetes. TCRB transcripts that were expressed got sequenced, as all of the isolated RNA had been reverse transcribed. Sequencing used immunoSEQ multiplex PCR; TCRdb keeps in-frame clones, though not all of them. The data hold over 500,000 clones, with around 15% observed a single time. What was sequenced was naive CD4+ T cells from blood. The origin of the receptors is a man younger than 35 in good health.

The CDR3 sequence is CASSPGETKYQETQYF. CDR3 sequence (DNA): TGTGCCAGCAGCCCCGGCGAAACCAAGTACCAAGAGACCCAGTACTTC. The V and J genes are TRBV7-9 and TRBJ2-5, with unresolved D. The CDR3 runs 16 residues. Germline CDR1 and CDR2: SEHNR and FQNEAQ (reference sequence). V was shortened by 5 bases and J by 0 bases, with 16 bases between the two germline ends. Looking up the rest from reference TRBV7-9 and TRBJ2-5 gives the full variable domain: DTGVSQNPRHKITKRGQNVTFRCDPISEHNRLYWYRQTLGQGPEFLTYFQNEAQLEKSRLLSDRFSAERPKGSFSTLEIQRTEQGDSAMYLCASSPGETKYQETQYFGPGTRLLVL.

This clone was counted only a few times. The same CDR3 also results from other DNA sequences found in this sample. This chain joins TRBV18 and TRBJ1-2; D gene unclear. This CDR3 has 13 amino acids. V dropped 1 base and J dropped 1 base, with 4 bases sitting between them. From germline, CDR1 is KGHSH and CDR2 LQKENI. The DNA of the CDR3 is TGTGCCAGCTCACCACAGGGTAACTATGGCTACACCTTC. Translation gives CASSPQGNYGYTF.

This chain connects TRBV28 to TRBJ1-1; D is perhaps TRBD1 (5 bases). CDR3 length equals 15 residues. The germline gives CDR1 MDHEN, CDR2 SYDVKM. Trimming took off 3 bases at V and 1 base at J, with 12 bases between the two ends. CDR3 loop: CASSFSPGGNTEAFF. CDR3 sequence (DNA): TGTGCCAGCAGTTTCTCCCCTGGGGGGAACACTGAAGCTTTCTTT.

The V and J genes are TRBV29-1 and TRBJ2-5, with D possibly TRBD1 on 6 matching bases. V was shortened by 7 bases and J by 2 bases, with 20 bases between the two germline ends. This CDR3 region has 15 residues. Germline CDR1 SQVTM, CDR2 ANQGSEA. CDR3 sequence (DNA): TGCAGCGCCCCAGGGGCCAGGGGATGGCAAGAGACCCAGTACTTC. Protein: CSAPGARGWQETQYF.

The V and J genes are TRBV5-1 and TRBJ2-7; TRBD1 matches 7 bases. J lost 0 bases, V lost 4 bases, and 4 bases had no gene match. Germline loops: CDR1 SGHRS, CDR2 YFSETQ. This CDR3 region has 14 residues. The CDR3, as DNA: TGCGCCAGCAGCGGACAGGCGATCTCCTACGAGCAGTACTTC. Amino acids: CASSGQAISYEQYF.

The J gene is TRBJ2-3, the V gene TRBV15, with D perhaps matching TRBD2 (5 bases). The CDR3 is made up of 16 amino acids. Trimming removed 0 bases at V and 7 bases at J, with 17 bases between. Germline CDR1 reads LNHNV; CDR2 reads YYDKDF (reference sequence). CDR3 DNA sequence: TGTGCCACCAGCAGAGATAGGACTCGGGCCCTTAATACGCAGTATTTT. Translation gives CATSRDRTRALNTQYF.

Here the CDR3 reads CASSISSGSPYNEQFF. The CDR3 DNA reads TGTGCCAGTAGTATCTCTAGCGGGAGTCCCTACAATGAGCAGTTCTTC. The gene calls are TRBV19 and TRBJ2-1; TRBD2 matches 10 bases. Trimming took 3 bases from V and 2 from J; bases not matched to a gene: 4. Per germline, CDR1 LNHDA and CDR2 SQIVND (reference sequence). This CDR3 is built from 16 residues.

In its sample, this clone was seen a few times. This chain uses TRBV30 with TRBJ2-7; TRBD2 agrees at 8 bases. Germline values: CDR1 GTSNPN, CDR2 SVGIG (reference sequence). V gave up 0 bases and J gave up 7 bases; unmatched junction bases: 8. The CDR3 length is 14 residues. This chain's CDR3 is CAWSVAGVSREQYF. The CDR3 bases are TGTGCCTGGAGTGTAGCGGGAGTTTCGAGGGAGCAGTACTTC.

This clone was picked up a small number of times. The chain recombines TRBV28 with TRBJ2-4; no clear D gene. Germline loops: CDR1 MDHEN, CDR2 SYDVKM. The CDR3 is 18 residues long. The ends were cut back, 4 bases at V and 0 bases at J, with 19 bases in the middle. The CDR3 sequence is CASSSLTPSELAKNIQYF. DNA of the CDR3: TGTGCCAGCAGTTCCTTAACTCCTTCCGAACTAGCCAAAAACATTCAGTACTTC.

The genes are TRBV4-1 and TRBJ2-2, with TRBD2 matching 8 bases. Germline-derived CDR1 and CDR2 are MGHRA and YSYEKL. This CDR3 has 19 amino acids. Trimming cost V 1 base and J 3 bases; bases outside gene matches: 13. CDR3 amino acids: CASSQGRMISGRYTGELFF. The CDR3 region has the DNA TGCGCCAGCAGCCAAGGCCGCATGATAAGCGGGAGATACACCGGGGAGCTGTTTTTT.

This clone was detected only a few times. This chain links TRBV5-1 with TRBJ2-2, with D possibly matching TRBD1 (6 bases). This CDR3 comprises 16 residues. V gave up 2 bases and J gave up 2 bases, with 13 bases separating them. Germline V gene data show CDR1 as SGHRS and CDR2 as YFSETQ. CDR3 sequence: CASSFFSGQNTGELFF. In nucleotides, the CDR3 is TGCGCCAGCAGCTTTTTCTCGGGACAAAACACCGGGGAGCTGTTTTTT.

The chain is built from TRBV27 and TRBJ1-5; the D is unclear. CDR3 size: 13 residues. The germline V gene encodes CDR1 MNHEY and CDR2 SMNVEV (reference sequence). V lost 3 bases and J lost 3, with 6 bases in between. CDR3 residues: CASSLQPNQPQHF. Written as DNA, the CDR3 is TGTGCCAGCAGTTTGCAGCCCAATCAGCCCCAGCATTTT.

A note on this clone: Additional DNA sequences in this sample encode the identical CDR3. V gene TRBV28 combines with J gene TRBJ2-3; D gene uncertain. Germline-derived CDR1 and CDR2 are MDHEN and SYDVKM. Trimming shortened V by 3 bases and J by 6 bases, and 4 bases separated the two germline ends. CDR3 length equals 11 residues. DNA for the CDR3: TGTGCCAGCAGTTTCCGTGATACGCAGTATTTT. Its translation: CASSFRDTQYF.

The genes are TRBV10-3 and TRBJ1-4; the D gene is possibly TRBD1 (6 bases). Germline V CDR1 and CDR2: ENHRY, SYGVKD. The length of the CDR3 is 14 residues. Trimming left V 3 bases short and J 7 bases short, with 12 bases between. CDR3 in DNA: TGTGCCATCAGTGAACAGGGACCAGGTGAAAAACTGTTTTTT. It translates to CAISEQGPGEKLFF.

This clone has more than one count but fewer than ten. The genes are TRBV7-9 and TRBJ1-1; D possibly corresponds to TRBD1 (5 bases). Trimming removed 1 base at V and 11 bases at J, with 11 bases between. This CDR3 is 12 amino acids long. Germline CDR1 SEHNR, CDR2 FQNEAQ (reference sequence). The CDR3 DNA reads TGTGCCAGCAGCTTAGAAGACAGTCGGGCTTTCTTT. Translation: CASSLEDSRAFF.

Of note for this clone: Other DNA sequences from this sample encode an identical CDR3 as well. The rearrangement links TRBV29-1 to TRBJ1-5; D unresolved. CDR3 length equals 13 residues. V lost 0 bases and J lost 4, with 7 bases in between. Germline CDR1 SQVTM, CDR2 ANQGSEA. The CDR3 region has the DNA TGCAGCGTTGAAGAGGATCGAAATCAGCCCCAGCATTTT. It is translated as CSVEEDRNQPQHF.

This clone showed up just a few times. V usage is TRBV9 and J usage is TRBJ2-2; 10 bases fit TRBD2. The germline CDR1 and CDR2 sequences are SGDLS and YYNGEE. J lost 3 bases, V lost 0 bases, and 5 bases had no gene match. The CDR3 has 17 residues. The CDR3 sequence is CASSVVASGGHTGELFF. The CDR3 nucleotides read TGTGCCAGCAGCGTAGTGGCTAGCGGGGGACACACCGGGGAGCTGTTTTTT.

The V and J genes are TRBV7-9 and TRBJ2-1; 8 bases line up with TRBD1. There are 16 residues in the CDR3. The ends lost 1 base at V and 3 bases at J; junction bases unmatched: 5. Germline V gene lookup returns CDR1 SEHNR and CDR2 FQNEAQ (reference sequence). This CDR3 is CASSLVSGTGYNEQFF. The CDR3 bases are TGTGCCAGCAGCTTAGTATCCGGGACAGGCTACAATGAGCAGTTCTTC.

In regard to this clone: Other DNA sequences of this sample code for an identical CDR3. This chain connects TRBV27 to TRBJ1-2, with D hard to call. V was trimmed by 4 bases and J by 2 bases, leaving 5 bases between them. Germline loops: CDR1 MNHEY, CDR2 SMNVEV (reference sequence). This CDR3 spans 12 amino acids. CDR3 nucleotide sequence: TGTGCCAGCAGTTCACGGAACTATGGCTACACCTTC. This sequence encodes CASSSRNYGYTF.

This clone was seen a handful of times. The J gene is TRBJ2-7, the V gene TRBV7-9; weak D call: TRBD1 (6 bases). The V gene's germline CDR1 is SEHNR and CDR2 FQNEAQ (reference sequence). This CDR3 region has 14 residues. V was trimmed by 5 bases and J by 2 bases, leaving 13 bases between them. The CDR3 DNA is TGTGCCAGCAGCCGAGAACAGGGAACCTACGAGCAGTACTTC. Protein product: CASSREQGTYEQYF.

Only a few counts were recorded for this clone. For the CDR3, the DNA is TGTGCCAGCAGCCTCCGCCAGTTACAAGAGACCCAGTACTTC. Translation: CASSLRQLQETQYF. The chain combines TRBV5-6 with TRBJ2-5; D is unresolved. The germline V gene has CDR1 SGHDT and CDR2 YYEEEE. This CDR3 has 14 residues. V dropped 4 bases and J dropped 2 bases, with 12 bases sitting between them.